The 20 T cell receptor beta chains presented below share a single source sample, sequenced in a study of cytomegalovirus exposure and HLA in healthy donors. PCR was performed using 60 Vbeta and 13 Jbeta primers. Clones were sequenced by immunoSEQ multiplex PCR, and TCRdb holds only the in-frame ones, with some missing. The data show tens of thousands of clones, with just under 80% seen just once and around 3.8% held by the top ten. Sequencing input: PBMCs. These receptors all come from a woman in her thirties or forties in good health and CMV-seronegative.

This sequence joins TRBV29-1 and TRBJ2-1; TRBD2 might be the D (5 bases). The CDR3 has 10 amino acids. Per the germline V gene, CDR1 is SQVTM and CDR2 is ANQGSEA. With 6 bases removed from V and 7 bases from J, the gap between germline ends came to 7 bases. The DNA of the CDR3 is TGCAGCGTGGGGAGAAATGAGCAGTTCTTC. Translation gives CSVGRNEQFF.

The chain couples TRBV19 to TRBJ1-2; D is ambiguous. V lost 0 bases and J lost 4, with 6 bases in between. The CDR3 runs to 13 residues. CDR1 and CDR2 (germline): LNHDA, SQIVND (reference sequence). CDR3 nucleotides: TGTGCCAGTAGTATAGACAGACTCTATGGCTACACCTTC. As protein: CASSIDRLYGYTF. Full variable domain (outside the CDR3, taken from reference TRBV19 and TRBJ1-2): DGGITQSPKYLFRKEGQNVTLSCEQNLNHDAMYWYRQDPGQGLRLIYYSQIVNDFQKGDIAEGYSVSREKKESFPLTVTSAQKNPTAFYLCASSIDRLYGYTFGSGTRLTVV.

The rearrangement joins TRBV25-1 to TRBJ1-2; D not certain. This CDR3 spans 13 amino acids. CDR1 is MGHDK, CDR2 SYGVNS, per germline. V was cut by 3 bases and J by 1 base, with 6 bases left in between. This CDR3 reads CASSEHNNYGYTF. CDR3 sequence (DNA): TGTGCCAGCAGTGAGCACAATAACTATGGCTACACCTTC.

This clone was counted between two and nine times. The CDR3 DNA reads as TGTGCCAGCTTGAGGGACAGCTACAATGAGCAGTTCTTC. Its translation: CASLRDSYNEQFF. J is TRBJ2-1 and V is TRBV2; 7 bases are shared with TRBD1. V lost 8 bases and J lost 3; bases outside the gene matches: 4. The CDR3 is made up of 13 amino acids. Germline CDR1 SNHLY, CDR2 FYNNEI.

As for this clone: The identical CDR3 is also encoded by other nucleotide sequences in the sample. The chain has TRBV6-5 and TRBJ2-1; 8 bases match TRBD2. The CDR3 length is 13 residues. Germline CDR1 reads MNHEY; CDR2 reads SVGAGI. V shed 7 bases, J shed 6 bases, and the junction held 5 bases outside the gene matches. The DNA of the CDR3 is TGTGCCAGCAATCGGGGGGGCTTCAATGAGCAGTTCTTC. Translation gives CASNRGGFNEQFF.

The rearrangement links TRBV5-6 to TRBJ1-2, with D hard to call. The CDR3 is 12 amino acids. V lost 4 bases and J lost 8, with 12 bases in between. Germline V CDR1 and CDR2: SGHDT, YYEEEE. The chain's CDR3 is CASSPGGVGYTF. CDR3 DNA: TGTGCCAGCAGCCCTGGCGGGGTCGGCTACACCTTC. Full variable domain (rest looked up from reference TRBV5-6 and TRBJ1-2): DAGVTQSPTHLIKTRGQQVTLRCSPKSGHDTVSWYQQALGQGPQFIFQYYEEEERQRGNFPDRFSGHQFPNYSSELNVNALLLGDSALYLCASSPGGVGYTFGSGTRLTVV.

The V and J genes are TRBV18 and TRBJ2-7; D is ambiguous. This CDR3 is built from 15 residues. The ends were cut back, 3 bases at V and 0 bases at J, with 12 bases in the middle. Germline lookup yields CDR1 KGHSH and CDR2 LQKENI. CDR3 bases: TGTGCCAGCTCACCCGACTCCACCAGCTCCTACGAGCAGTACTTC. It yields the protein CASSPDSTSSYEQYF.

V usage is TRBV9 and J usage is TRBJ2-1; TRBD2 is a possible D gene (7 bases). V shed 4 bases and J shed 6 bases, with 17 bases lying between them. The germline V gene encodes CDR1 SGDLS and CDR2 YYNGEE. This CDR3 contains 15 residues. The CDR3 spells CASSPGGGQTNEQFF. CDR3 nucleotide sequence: TGTGCCAGCAGCCCTGGGGGGGGGCAAACCAATGAGCAGTTCTTC.

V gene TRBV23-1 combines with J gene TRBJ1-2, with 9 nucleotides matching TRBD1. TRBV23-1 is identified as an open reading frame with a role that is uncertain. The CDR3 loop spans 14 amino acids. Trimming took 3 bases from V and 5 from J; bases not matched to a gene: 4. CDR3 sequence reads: CASSHGQGKYGYTF. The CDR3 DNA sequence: TGCGCCAGCAGTCACGGACAGGGGAAATATGGCTACACCTTC.

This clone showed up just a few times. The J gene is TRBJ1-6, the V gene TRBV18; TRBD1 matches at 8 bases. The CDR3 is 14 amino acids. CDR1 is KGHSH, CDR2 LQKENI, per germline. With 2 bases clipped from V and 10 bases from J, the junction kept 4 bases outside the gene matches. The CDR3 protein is CASSPGQGMSPLHF. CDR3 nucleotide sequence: TGTGCCAGCTCACCAGGACAGGGTATGTCACCCCTCCACTTT.

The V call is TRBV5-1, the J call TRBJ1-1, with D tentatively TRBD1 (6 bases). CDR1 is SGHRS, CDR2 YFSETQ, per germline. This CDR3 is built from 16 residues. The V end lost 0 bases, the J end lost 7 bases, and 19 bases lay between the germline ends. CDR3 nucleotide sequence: TGCGCCAGCAGCTTGGCTCCAACGGGGGGGGCCGTTGAAGCTTTCTTT. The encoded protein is CASSLAPTGGAVEAFF. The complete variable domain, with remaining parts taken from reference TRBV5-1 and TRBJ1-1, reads KAGVTQTPRYLIKTRGQQVTLSCSPISGHRSVSWYQQTPGQGLQFLFEYFSETQRNKGNFPGRFSGRQFSNSRSEMNVSTLELGDSALYLCASSLAPTGGAVEAFFGQGTRLTVV.

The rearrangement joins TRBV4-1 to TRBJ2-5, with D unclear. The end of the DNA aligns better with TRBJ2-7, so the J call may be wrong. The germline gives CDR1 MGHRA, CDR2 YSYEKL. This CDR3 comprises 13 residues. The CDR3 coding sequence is TGCGCCAGCAGCCCCGAATTCTCCTACGAGCAGTACTTC. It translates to CASSPEFSYEQYF.

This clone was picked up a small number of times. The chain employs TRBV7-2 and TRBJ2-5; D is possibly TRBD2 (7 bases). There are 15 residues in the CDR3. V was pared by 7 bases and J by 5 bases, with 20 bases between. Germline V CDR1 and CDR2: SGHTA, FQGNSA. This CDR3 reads CASTALGGREETQYF. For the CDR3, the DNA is TGTGCCAGCACCGCGTTGGGGGGGCGCGAGGAGACCCAGTACTTC.

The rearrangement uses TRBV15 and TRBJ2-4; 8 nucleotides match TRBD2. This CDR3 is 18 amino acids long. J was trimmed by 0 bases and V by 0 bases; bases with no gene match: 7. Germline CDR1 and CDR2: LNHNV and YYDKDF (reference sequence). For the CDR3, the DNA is TGTGCCACCAGCAGAGATCTCACTAGCGGTCTAGCCAAAAACATTCAGTACTTC. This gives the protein CATSRDLTSGLAKNIQYF. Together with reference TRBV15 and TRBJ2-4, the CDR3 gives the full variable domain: DAMVIQNPRYQVTQFGKPVTLSCSQTLNHNVMYWYQQKSSQAPKLLFHYYDKDFNNEADTPDNFQSRRPNTSFCFLDIRSPGLGDTAMYLCATSRDLTSGLAKNIQYFGAGTRLSVL.

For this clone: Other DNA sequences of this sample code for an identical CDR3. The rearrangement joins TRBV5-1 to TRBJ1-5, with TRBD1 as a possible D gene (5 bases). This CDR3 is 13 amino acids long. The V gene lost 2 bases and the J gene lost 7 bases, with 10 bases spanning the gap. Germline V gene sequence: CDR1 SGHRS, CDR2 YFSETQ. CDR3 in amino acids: CASSLSGDQPQHF. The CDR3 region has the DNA TGCGCCAGCAGCTTATCGGGGGACCAGCCCCAGCATTTT.

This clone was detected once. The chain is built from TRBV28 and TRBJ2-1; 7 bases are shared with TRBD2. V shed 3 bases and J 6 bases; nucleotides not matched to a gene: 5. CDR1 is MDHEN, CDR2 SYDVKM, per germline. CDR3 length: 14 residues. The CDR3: CASSLAGEANEQFF. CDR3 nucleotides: TGTGCCAGCAGTTTGGCGGGGGAGGCCAATGAGCAGTTCTTC.

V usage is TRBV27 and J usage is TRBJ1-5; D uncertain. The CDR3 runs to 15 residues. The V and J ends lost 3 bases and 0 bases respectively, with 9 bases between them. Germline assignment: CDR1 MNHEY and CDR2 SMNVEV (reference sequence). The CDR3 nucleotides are TGTGCCAGCAGTTTCCACAGAGATAGCAATCAGCCCCAGCATTTT. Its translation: CASSFHRDSNQPQHF.

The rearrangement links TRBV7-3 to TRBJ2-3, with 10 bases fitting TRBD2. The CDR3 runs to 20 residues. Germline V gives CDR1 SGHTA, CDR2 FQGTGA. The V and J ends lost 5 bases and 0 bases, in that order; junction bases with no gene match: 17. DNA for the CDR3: TGTGCCAGCAGCGCCCCGGGGGAGCGGGGGGGCAGAATGAGCACAGATACGCAGTATTTT. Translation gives CASSAPGERGGRMSTDTQYF.

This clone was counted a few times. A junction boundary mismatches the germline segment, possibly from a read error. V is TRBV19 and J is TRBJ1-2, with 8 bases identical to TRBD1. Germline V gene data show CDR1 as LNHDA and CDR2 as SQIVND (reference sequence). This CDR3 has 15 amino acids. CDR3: CASSIERQGSYGYPF. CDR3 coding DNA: TGTGCCAGTAGTATAGAGCGACAGGGGAGCTATGGCTACCCCTTC.

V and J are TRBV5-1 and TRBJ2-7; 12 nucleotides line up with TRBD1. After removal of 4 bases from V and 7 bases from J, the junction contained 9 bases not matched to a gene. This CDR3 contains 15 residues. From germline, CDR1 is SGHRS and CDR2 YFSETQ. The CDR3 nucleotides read TGCGCCAGCAGCCCGGGACAGGGGGCGGGAGAAGAGCAGTACTTC. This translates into CASSPGQGAGEEQYF.